Sequencing of this T cell receptor beta chain was carried out in a study of T cell repertoires in cytomegalovirus infection. Remarks on this clonotype: The antigen is undetermined.

MiXCR, applied by TCRdb to the reads, yields one record per CDR3 protein. The data contain around 530,000 distinct CDR3 sequences, 26% of them seen just once; the ten biggest clones take up approximately 13%. Regarding the study as a whole: There were HLA-C-restricted CMV-specific TCR beta clonotypes dominating the ex vivo response.

CDR1 and CDR2 from the germline V gene are MNHEY and SVGEGT. J gave up 4 bases and V 2 bases, and 4 bases lay outside the gene matches. This CDR3 has 14 residues. The sequencing sample was made of PBMCs. The chain employs TRBV6-2 or TRBV6-3 and TRBJ2-5; TRBD2 matches 7 bases. This clonotype was sampled from a human donor in good health (CMV status not recorded). Some clones in this sample may be carry-over from other donors' samples. CDR3 amino acids: CASSYRAGTETQYF. CDR3 nucleotide sequence: TGTGCCAGCAGTTACCGAGCGGGGACAGAGACCCAGTACTTC.